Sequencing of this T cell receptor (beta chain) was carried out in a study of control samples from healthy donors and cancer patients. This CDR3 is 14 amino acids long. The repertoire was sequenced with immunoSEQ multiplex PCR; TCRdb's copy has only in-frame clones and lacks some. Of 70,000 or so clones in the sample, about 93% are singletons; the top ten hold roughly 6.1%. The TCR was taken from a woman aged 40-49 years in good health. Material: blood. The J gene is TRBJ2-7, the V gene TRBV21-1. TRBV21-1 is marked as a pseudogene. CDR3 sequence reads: CASSKDGVKGEQYF. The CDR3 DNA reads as TGTGCCAGCAGCAAAGATGGGGTCAAAGGCGAGCAGTACTTC.